The next 18 T cell receptor beta chains were all read from a single sample in a study of T-cell reconstitution after alpha-beta-depleted transplantation in children. Library preparation (for TCRbeta) was performed with unique molecular identifiers. TCRdb reanalysed the PCR reads using MiXCR and keeps one entry per CDR3 protein. The table shows under 400,000 distinct CDR3 sequences, with 20% to 30% occurring only once. Material: PBMCs, mostly from graft donor cells, obtained 180 days after TCRalphabeta/CD19-depleted stem cell transplant. The source is a male patient between 10 and 17 years old who had a stem cell transplant for acute lymphoblastic leukemia, so the T cells may come from the graft donor.

This clonotype was recorded many times. This chain uses TRBV5-1 with TRBJ2-7, with 8 bases matching TRBD1. The junction had 7 bases not matched to a gene; V was cut back by 6 bases and J by 5 bases. Germline V gene data show CDR1 as SGHRS and CDR2 as YFSETQ. The CDR3 runs 13 residues. For the CDR3, the DNA is TGCGCCAGCAACCAGGGGGCGTTACACGAGCAGTACTTC. Translated: CASNQGALHEQYF.

This clonotype was counted ten times or more. The chain carries TRBV4-1 and TRBJ1-4; D might be TRBD1 (5 bases). The CDR3 loop spans 19 amino acids. CDR1 and CDR2 from the germline V gene are MGHRA and YSYEKL. Trimming removed 1 base from V and 8 bases from J, with 26 bases in between. CDR3 loop: CASSQVPRRDGKEVEKLFF. As DNA, the CDR3 is TGCGCCAGCAGCCAAGTTCCCCGCCGGGACGGAAAAGAAGTGGAAAAACTGTTTTTT.

This chain joins TRBV5-1 and TRBJ2-5; 8 nucleotides line up with TRBD1. The length of the CDR3 is 15 residues. Germline V CDR1 and CDR2: SGHRS, YFSETQ. The V and J ends lost 4 bases and 2 bases, in that order; junction bases with no gene match: 7. CDR3 sequence reads: CASSIGTGMQETQYF. CDR3 sequence (DNA): TGCGCCAGCAGCATTGGGACAGGAATGCAAGAGACCCAGTACTTC. Full variable domain (rest looked up from reference TRBV5-1 and TRBJ2-5): KAGVTQTPRYLIKTRGQQVTLSCSPISGHRSVSWYQQTPGQGLQFLFEYFSETQRNKGNFPGRFSGRQFSNSRSEMNVSTLELGDSALYLCASSIGTGMQETQYFGPGTRLLVL.

The V call is TRBV14, the J call TRBJ2-3; 7 nucleotides agree with TRBD2. The V gene's germline CDR1 is SGHDN and CDR2 FVKESK. The CDR3 is 16 amino acids. J gave up 3 bases and V 4 bases, and 10 bases lay outside the gene matches. The CDR3 here is CASSPPWGGKTDTQYF. CDR3 nucleotide sequence: TGTGCCAGCAGCCCGCCCTGGGGGGGAAAGACAGATACGCAGTATTTT. Supplemented by reference TRBV14 and TRBJ2-3, the full variable domain reads EAGVTQFPSHSVIEKGQTVTLRCDPISGHDNLYWYRRVMGKEIKFLLHFVKESKQDESGMPNNRFLAERTGGTYSTLKVQPAELEDSGVYFCASSPPWGGKTDTQYFGPGTRLTVL.

The J gene is TRBJ2-7, the V gene TRBV5-1; D unclear. The germline CDR1 and CDR2 sequences are SGHRS and YFSETQ. CDR3 size: 14 residues. Trimming stripped 0 bases from V and 4 bases from J, with 11 bases between. CDR3 sequence (DNA): TGCGCCAGCAGCTTGGTATTTGCAGATTACGAGCAGTACTTC. This encodes CASSLVFADYEQYF.

This chain links TRBV20-1 with TRBJ2-7, with D possibly TRBD1 on 5 matching bases. Germline V gene lookup returns CDR1 DFQATT and CDR2 SNEGSKA (reference sequence). V lost 0 bases and J lost 7, with 16 bases in between. CDR3 length: 14 amino acids. The chain's CDR3 is CSARDHRSLKEQYF. As DNA, the CDR3 is TGCAGTGCTAGAGATCACAGGTCCCTGAAGGAGCAGTACTTC.

This chain joins TRBV4-2 and TRBJ1-4; D gene uncertain. The V end lost 0 bases, the J end lost 4 bases, and 12 bases lay between the germline ends. Germline V gene data show CDR1 as LGHNA and CDR2 as YNFKEQ. The CDR3 has 16 residues. The CDR3 protein is CASSQDKRTHNEKLFF. The CDR3 DNA sequence: TGTGCCAGCAGCCAAGATAAACGGACCCATAATGAAAAACTGTTTTTT.

This rearrangement joins TRBV6-1 to TRBJ2-1; D is unclear. This CDR3 comprises 13 residues. Trimming cost V 5 bases and J 6 bases, with 11 bases left between them. Per the germline V gene, CDR1 is MNHNS and CDR2 is SASEGT. The CDR3 here is CASSQGRTNEQFF. The CDR3 DNA reads as TGTGCCAGCAGTCAAGGACGGACCAATGAGCAGTTCTTC.

The CDR3 sequence: CSAGLAGGNAGELFF. The CDR3 nucleotides are TGCAGTGCTGGACTAGCGGGAGGTAACGCCGGGGAGCTGTTTTTT. V gene TRBV20-1 combines with J gene TRBJ2-2; 14 bases are shared with TRBD2. The CDR3 contains 15 residues. Looked up from germline, CDR1 is DFQATT and CDR2 is SNEGSKA (reference sequence). V shed 5 bases and J 6 bases; nucleotides not matched to a gene: 5.

This clonotype was seen at least ten times. The chain carries TRBV5-1 and TRBJ2-7; 8 nucleotides line up with TRBD1. The CDR3 covers 14 residues. V lost 0 bases to trimming and J lost 3 bases; unmatched junction nucleotides: 2. The germline V gene has CDR1 SGHRS and CDR2 YFSETQ. CDR3 sequence reads: CASSLGGQGYEQYF. As DNA, the CDR3 is TGCGCCAGCAGCTTGGGTGGACAGGGCTACGAGCAGTACTTC.

This clonotype was found many times. The chain employs TRBV4-1 and TRBJ1-1; 8 bases match TRBD1. CDR1 and CDR2 from the germline V gene are MGHRA and YSYEKL. Unmatched junction bases numbered 7, after V lost 3 bases and J lost 4 bases. This CDR3 region has 15 residues. DNA of the CDR3: TGCGCCAGCAGCCATCGCGGACAGGGTTCCACTGAAGCTTTCTTT. This encodes CASSHRGQGSTEAFF.

The sample holds a few counts of this clonotype. This chain uses TRBV7-2 with TRBJ2-1, with TRBD2 matching over 7 bases. Germline V CDR1 and CDR2: SGHTA, FQGNSA. V was pared by 2 bases and J by 3 bases, with 7 bases of the junction left unmatched. The CDR3 length is 16 residues. The CDR3 protein is CASSLFVGGDYNEQFF. The CDR3 coding sequence is TGTGCCAGCAGCTTATTCGTGGGAGGGGACTACAATGAGCAGTTCTTC.

On this clonotype itself: Germline and junction disagree at one end, which may indicate a read error. The genes are TRBV9 and TRBJ2-7, with D tentatively TRBD1 (7 bases). CDR1 is SGDLS, CDR2 YYNGEE, per germline. The CDR3 spans 14 residues. The CDR3 DNA reads TGTGCCAGCAGCGTAGACAGGGGAGGATACGAGCCGTACTTC. Amino acid sequence: CASSVDRGGYEPYF. The whole variable domain, remainder taken from reference TRBV9 and TRBJ2-7, is DSGVTQTPKHLITATGQRVTLRCSPRSGDLSVYWYQQSLDQGLQFLIQYYNGEERAKGNILERFSAQQFPDLHSELNLSSLELGDSALYFCASSVDRGGYEPYFGPGTRLTVT.

This sequence joins TRBV20-1 and TRBJ1-2, with 9 bases aligning to TRBD1. The CDR3 covers 14 residues. Losses at the gene ends were 6 bases for V and 3 bases for J; bases not matched to a gene: 8. CDR1 and CDR2 from the germline V gene are DFQATT and SNEGSKA (reference sequence). As DNA, the CDR3 is TGCAGTGCCGATTGGACAGGGGCGGACTATGGCTACACCTTC. As protein: CSADWTGADYGYTF.

This clonotype was recorded a few times. The V and J genes are TRBV27 and TRBJ1-2; 9 positions match TRBD1. Germline CDR1 and CDR2: MNHEY and SMNVEV (reference sequence). The CDR3 consists of 17 residues. Unmatched junction bases numbered 19, after V lost 7 bases and J lost 7 bases. The CDR3 nucleotides are TGTGCCAGCACCGCCTTCCCCCTGCGGACAGGGGATCTTGGCTACACCTTC. Protein sequence: CASTAFPLRTGDLGYTF.

This clonotype was counted a few times. This sequence joins TRBV7-9 and TRBJ2-7, with 11 bases matching TRBD1. The CDR3 covers 15 residues. Germline trimming cut 1 base from V and 4 bases from J; bases unmatched to any gene: 3. Germline values: CDR1 SEHNR, CDR2 FQNEAQ (reference sequence). The CDR3 loop is CASSLGDRGTYEQYF. The CDR3 region has the DNA TGTGCCAGCAGCTTAGGGGACAGGGGGACGTACGAGCAGTACTTC.

This clonotype was detected many times. V usage is TRBV12-3 or TRBV12-4 and J usage is TRBJ2-1; 8 nucleotides line up with TRBD1. CDR3 size: 14 residues. V shed 5 bases, J shed 8 bases, and the junction held 8 bases outside the gene matches. CDR3 sequence reads: CASSPRQGSYEQFF. In nucleotides, the CDR3 is TGTGCCAGCAGTCCCCGACAGGGGAGCTATGAGCAGTTCTTC.

This clonotype was found many times. This chain uses TRBV12-3 or TRBV12-4 with TRBJ2-7; D might be TRBD1 (6 bases). The ends were cut back, 6 bases at V and 6 bases at J, with 18 bases in the middle. The CDR3 runs to 14 residues. CDR3 bases: TGTGCCAGCAGCGACAGGAGCCTAAGCGGCGAGCAGTACTTC. As protein: CASSDRSLSGEQYF.